The T cell receptor (beta chain) described here comes from a study of CD8 T cells in ankylosing spondylitis. Study findings and constraints: A TCR beta motif made of eight highly homologous variants seemed typical of ankylosing spondylitis blood. With a CD8+ phenotype, disease-linked clones were relatively rare in peripheral blood. Reports of some motif variants in reactive arthritis synovial fluid and blood predate this one. Disease-associated clones were reportedly significantly overrepresented in matched ankylosing spondylitis synovial fluid.

By quantitative 5'-RACE with molecular barcodes, the TCR beta libraries were made. TCRdb used MiXCR to reprocess the 5' RACE reads, holding one entry per CDR3 protein. The data hold approximately 520,000 distinct CDR3 sequences, with 5.3% observed a single time. This clonotype was counted ten times or more. Its specificity is not known. Trimming removed 6 bases at V and 1 base at J, with 12 bases between. CDR1 is KGHSH, CDR2 LQKENI, per germline. This CDR3 region has 14 residues. This chain uses TRBV18 with TRBJ1-1; tentative D call: TRBD1 (5 bases). The sequence was obtained from a male donor with ankylosing spondylitis. The sample comprised blood, either unsorted or a sorted T cell fraction (not recorded which). This CDR3 reads CASSRDFWNTEAFF. The CDR3 DNA follows: TGTGCCAGCTCTCGGGACTTTTGGAACACTGAAGCTTTCTTT.